Below, 24 T cell receptor beta chains from the same sample are listed, as sequenced in a study of early T cells in non-severe SARS-CoV-2 infection. Each CDR3 protein is one row after TCRdb ran MiXCR on the 5' RACE reads. The sample records around 67,000 distinct CDR3 sequences, around 12% being singletons. The sequenced sample was whole blood. The source of these receptors is an adult who was a healthcare worker with PCR-confirmed SARS-CoV-2 infection or an uninfected control (not recorded which).

This clonotype was seen many times. The chain employs TRBV5-4 and TRBJ1-1, with a tentative D call TRBD1 (5 bases). Germline V gene lookup returns CDR1 SGHNT and CDR2 YYREEE (reference sequence). With 6 bases removed from V and 5 bases from J, the gap between germline ends came to 11 bases. This CDR3 is 12 amino acids long. CDR3 DNA: TGTGCCAGCAAGGACACGAGTACTGAAGCTTTCTTT. Translated, it gives CASKDTSTEAFF. The full variable domain, rest sourced from reference TRBV5-4 and TRBJ1-1, is ETGVTQSPTHLIKTRGQQVTLRCSSQSGHNTVSWYQQALGQGPQFIFQYYREEENGRGNFPPRFSGLQFPNYSSELNVNALELDDSALYLCASKDTSTEAFFGQGTRLTVV.

V gene TRBV4-3 combines with J gene TRBJ2-5; TRBD2 matches 7 bases. The germline V gene encodes CDR1 LGHNA and CDR2 YSLEER. V trimming: 0 bases; J trimming: 0 bases; junction bases outside the gene matches: 4. CDR3 size: 16 residues. This chain's CDR3 is CASSQEGTKYQETQYF. In DNA form, the CDR3 reads TGCGCCAGCAGCCAAGAGGGGACTAAGTACCAAGAGACCCAGTACTTC.

This clonotype was observed at least ten times. This chain uses TRBV6-1 with TRBJ2-6; no firm D call. Germline V lookup: CDR1 MNHNS, CDR2 SASEGT. The CDR3 extends over 15 amino acids. V lost 8 bases and J 3 bases, leaving 14 bases between the germline ends. The CDR3 sequence: CASDDGSNGANVLTF. CDR3 sequence (DNA): TGTGCCAGCGATGATGGGTCAAATGGGGCCAACGTCCTGACTTTC.

This clonotype has ten or more counts. The J gene is TRBJ2-1, the V gene TRBV4-3; 12 nucleotides agree with TRBD2. The CDR3 runs to 16 residues. CDR1 and CDR2 (germline): LGHNA, YSLEER. V shed 7 bases and J 6 bases; nucleotides not matched to a gene: 10. CDR3 sequence: CASTQTSGSMVNEQFF. DNA for the CDR3: TGCGCCAGCACTCAGACTAGCGGGAGTATGGTCAATGAGCAGTTCTTC.

This clonotype came up many times. The chain combines TRBV20-1 with TRBJ1-1; tentative D call: TRBD1 (6 bases). CDR3 length equals 13 residues. V lost 6 bases, J lost 1 base, and 12 bases lay in between. Looked up from germline, CDR1 is DFQATT and CDR2 is SNEGSKA (reference sequence). The CDR3 nucleotides are TGCAGTGCCCCGGGACAAAAGAACACTGAAGCTTTCTTT. Residues: CSAPGQKNTEAFF.

This clonotype was recorded at least ten times. The chain carries TRBV28 and TRBJ2-7; 7 positions agree with TRBD1. The germline gives CDR1 MDHEN, CDR2 SYDVKM. V lost 6 bases, J lost 0 bases, and 8 bases stayed unmatched. The CDR3 loop spans 15 amino acids. In DNA form, the CDR3 reads TGTGCCAGCAGCTCCCCGGGACAGAGCTCCTACGAGCAGTACTTC. Protein product: CASSSPGQSSYEQYF. The entire variable domain, with the rest obtained from reference TRBV28 and TRBJ2-7, is as follows: DVKVTQSSRYLVKRTGEKVFLECVQDMDHENMFWYRQDPGLGLRLIYFSYDVKMKEKGDIPEGYSVSREKKERFSLILESASTNQTSMYLCASSSPGQSSYEQYFGPGTRLTVT.

The chain combines TRBV15 with TRBJ2-7, with TRBD2 as a possible D gene (6 bases). Trimming cost V 0 bases and J 6 bases, with 15 bases left between them. The CDR3 extends over 15 amino acids. Germline V gene lookup returns CDR1 LNHNV and CDR2 YYDKDF (reference sequence). This chain's CDR3 is CATSRDGTGASEQYF. The CDR3 DNA is TGTGCCACCAGCAGAGATGGGACGGGAGCCTCCGAGCAGTACTTC.

V is TRBV27 and J is TRBJ2-7; maybe TRBD1 (7 bases). V was clipped by 4 bases and J by 4 bases, with 17 bases between them. Germline V gene data show CDR1 as MNHEY and CDR2 as SMNVEV (reference sequence). The length of the CDR3 is 15 residues. This CDR3 reads CASSSRGPGEYEQYF. The CDR3 coding sequence is TGTGCCAGCAGTTCAAGGGGGCCGGGAGAATACGAGCAGTACTTC.

The chain combines TRBV5-1 with TRBJ2-7; D is ambiguous. The CDR3 sequence is 14 residues long. V lost 0 bases and J lost 3, with 10 bases in between. Germline loops: CDR1 SGHRS, CDR2 YFSETQ. CDR3 nucleotide sequence: TGCGCCAGCAGCTTGGACGTAGCCCTCTACGAGCAGTACTTC. It encodes CASSLDVALYEQYF. Together with reference TRBV5-1 and TRBJ2-7, the CDR3 gives the full variable domain: KAGVTQTPRYLIKTRGQQVTLSCSPISGHRSVSWYQQTPGQGLQFLFEYFSETQRNKGNFPGRFSGRQFSNSRSEMNVSTLELGDSALYLCASSLDVALYEQYFGPGTRLTVT.

There are many counts of this clonotype. V and J are TRBV20-1 and TRBJ1-6, with a tentative D call TRBD1 (6 bases). CDR3 size: 12 residues. Trimming removed 3 bases at V and 9 bases at J, with 9 bases between. Germline lookup yields CDR1 DFQATT and CDR2 SNEGSKA (reference sequence). CDR3 amino acids: CSARARGSPLHF. The CDR3 DNA is TGCAGTGCTAGGGCCAGGGGTTCACCCCTCCACTTT.

This clonotype was detected ten times or more. The V and J genes are TRBV11-2 and TRBJ1-2; TRBD1 is a possible D gene (5 bases). Germline V gives CDR1 SGHAT, CDR2 FQNNGV. Trimming pared 6 bases from V and 0 bases from J, leaving 11 bases between. The CDR3 loop spans 14 amino acids. Here the CDR3 reads CASSSARANYGYTF. In DNA, the CDR3 is TGTGCCAGCAGTTCCGCCAGGGCTAACTATGGCTACACCTTC.

At least ten counts were recorded for this clonotype. This chain uses TRBV3-1 with TRBJ2-5, with D unresolved. The CDR3 runs 14 residues. Germline V gives CDR1 LGHDT, CDR2 YNNKEL (reference sequence). Trimming removed 1 base at V and 4 bases at J, with 10 bases between. The CDR3 is CASSQAMEGETQYF. The CDR3, as DNA: TGTGCCAGCAGCCAAGCTATGGAAGGAGAGACCCAGTACTTC.

This clonotype came up a few times. The CDR3: CASSTSGELFF. As DNA, the CDR3 is TGTGCCAGCAGTACTTCCGGGGAGCTGTTTTTT. This chain joins TRBV28 and TRBJ2-2, with unresolved D. Germline V CDR1 and CDR2: MDHEN, SYDVKM. The V and J ends lost 5 bases and 6 bases respectively, with 4 bases between them. The CDR3 is made up of 11 amino acids.

This clonotype has a count of ten or more. In DNA form, the CDR3 reads TGTGCCAGCAGCTTACAATGGGGGACAGCTTTGTACTTC. Protein: CASSLQWGTALYF. This chain uses TRBV7-2 with TRBJ2-7; 7 nucleotides align to TRBD1. Germline CDR1 SGHTA, CDR2 FQGNSA. The CDR3 totals 13 residues. J was trimmed by 12 bases and V by 2 bases; bases with no gene match: 10.

This clonotype appeared many times. CDR3 coding DNA: TGCGCCAGCAGCTTGGCGGGAGGGAAGGTGAGAGAGCAGTACTTC. Residues: CASSLAGGKVREQYF. The chain has TRBV5-1 and TRBJ2-7; 8 bases are shared with TRBD2. The CDR3 length is 15 residues. V lost 0 bases, J lost 7 bases, and 9 bases stayed unmatched. Germline V CDR1 and CDR2: SGHRS, YFSETQ.

This clonotype was seen many times. The gene calls are TRBV6-4 and TRBJ2-7, with TRBD2 identical over 7 bases. The trim removed 10 bases at V and 0 bases at J, leaving 12 bases unmatched. The CDR3 extends over 15 amino acids. Germline lookup yields CDR1 MRHNA and CDR2 SNTAGT. As DNA, the CDR3 is TGTGCCACCGGGGACTACACGAGATACTCCTACGAGCAGTACTTC. This codes for CATGDYTRYSYEQYF.

By share, this clonotype counts as medium-sized. The rearrangement links TRBV2 to TRBJ2-1; 10 bases are shared with TRBD2. The trim removed 6 bases at V and 9 bases at J, leaving 11 bases unmatched. Germline CDR1 is SNHLY and CDR2 is FYNNEI. The CDR3 has 15 residues. CDR3 DNA: TGTGCCAGCAGCGGTAGCGGGGGGCCCTCGGGTGAGCAGTTCTTC. This encodes CASSGSGGPSGEQFF.

This clonotype was picked up many times. The genes are TRBV12-3 or TRBV12-4 and TRBJ1-6; TRBD1 agrees at 7 bases. V trimming: 5 bases; J trimming: 5 bases; junction bases outside the gene matches: 0. This CDR3 comprises 13 residues. This CDR3 is CASSGQDNSPLHF. CDR3 DNA sequence: TGTGCCAGCAGTGGACAGGATAATTCACCCCTCCACTTT.

Ten or more counts support this clonotype. CDR3 residues: CATTQGRNTEAFF. CDR3 DNA: TGCGCCACCACACAGGGGCGAAACACTGAAGCTTTCTTT. The chain joins TRBV10-2 to TRBJ1-1, with 7 bases matching TRBD1. V lost 10 bases and J lost 2; bases outside the gene matches: 7. CDR1 WSHSY and CDR2 SAAADI come from the germline V gene. The CDR3 extends over 13 amino acids.

Details on this clonotype: A read error may produce the germline difference seen at one junction end. The chain carries TRBV4-1 and TRBJ1-6; the D is unclear. The germline V gene has CDR1 MGHRA and CDR2 YSYEKL. This CDR3 spans 13 amino acids. This chain's CDR3 is CASNQDLYSPLHF. The CDR3 DNA follows: TGCGCCAGCAACCAAGATCTATATTCACCCCTCCACTTT.

There are many counts of this clonotype. The chain carries TRBV20-1 and TRBJ1-2, with D possibly TRBD1 on 6 matching bases. The germline gives CDR1 DFQATT, CDR2 SNEGSKA (reference sequence). The CDR3 has 14 residues. V lost 0 bases and J lost 4, with 12 bases in between. The CDR3 is CSARDREGGYGYTF. For the CDR3, the DNA is TGCAGTGCTAGAGATCGGGAAGGGGGCTATGGCTACACCTTC.

This clonotype was counted many times. This chain joins TRBV19 and TRBJ2-6; TRBD1 agrees at 7 bases. Germline loops: CDR1 LNHDA, CDR2 SQIVND (reference sequence). V lost 3 bases and J lost 0; bases outside the gene matches: 8. The CDR3 runs 18 residues. DNA for the CDR3: TGTGCCAGTAGTATCGGCCCCGGGACAGACTCTGGGGCCAACGTCCTGACTTTC. This gives the protein CASSIGPGTDSGANVLTF.

This clonotype was detected many times. V and J are TRBV6-2 or TRBV6-3 and TRBJ2-3; TRBD2 matches at 9 bases. The germline V gene encodes CDR1 MNHEY and CDR2 SVGEGT. V lost 6 bases, J lost 5 bases, and 6 bases stayed unmatched. The CDR3 loop spans 14 amino acids. The CDR3 loop is CASRASGTVDTQYF. Here the CDR3 DNA reads TGTGCCAGCAGAGCTAGCGGGACTGTAGATACGCAGTATTTT.

The sample holds many counts of this clonotype. The chain recombines TRBV4-2 with TRBJ2-6; D remains ambiguous. The V end was cut by 1 base, the J end by 4 bases, with 14 bases between. This CDR3 is 17 amino acids long. Germline loops: CDR1 LGHNA, CDR2 YNFKEQ. CDR3 DNA: TGTGCCAGCAGCCAAGCCGATCGGAAAGCCGGGGCCAACGTCCTGACTTTC. This sequence encodes CASSQADRKAGANVLTF.